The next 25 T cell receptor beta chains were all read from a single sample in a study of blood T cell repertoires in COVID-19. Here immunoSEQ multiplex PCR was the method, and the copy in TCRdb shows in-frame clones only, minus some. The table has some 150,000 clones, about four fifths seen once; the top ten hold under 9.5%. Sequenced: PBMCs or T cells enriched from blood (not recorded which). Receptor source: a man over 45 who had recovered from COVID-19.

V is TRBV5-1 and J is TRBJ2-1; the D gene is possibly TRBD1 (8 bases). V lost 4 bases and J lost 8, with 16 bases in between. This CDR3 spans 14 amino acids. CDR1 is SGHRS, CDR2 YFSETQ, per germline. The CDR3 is CASSPDRGGDEQFF. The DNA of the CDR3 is TGCGCCAGCAGCCCAGACAGGGGAGGGGATGAGCAGTTCTTC.

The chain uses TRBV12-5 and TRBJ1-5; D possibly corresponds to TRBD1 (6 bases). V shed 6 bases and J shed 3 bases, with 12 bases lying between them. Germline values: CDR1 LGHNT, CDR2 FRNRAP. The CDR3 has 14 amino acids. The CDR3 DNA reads TGTGCTAGTGGCGGGGCAGGGGACAATCAGCCCCAGCATTTT. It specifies CASGGAGDNQPQHF. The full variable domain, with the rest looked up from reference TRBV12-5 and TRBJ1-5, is DARVTQTPRHKVTEMGQEVTMRCQPILGHNTVFWYRQTMMQGLELLAYFRNRAPLDDSGMPKDRFSAEMPDATLATLKIQPSEPRDSAVYFCASGGAGDNQPQHFGDGTRLSIL.

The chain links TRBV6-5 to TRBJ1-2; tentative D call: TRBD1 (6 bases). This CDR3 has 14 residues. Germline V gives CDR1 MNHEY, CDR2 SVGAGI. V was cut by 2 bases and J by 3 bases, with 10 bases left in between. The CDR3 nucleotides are TGTGCCAGCAGTTACGCGTACAGGGACTATGGCTACACCTTC. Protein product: CASSYAYRDYGYTF.

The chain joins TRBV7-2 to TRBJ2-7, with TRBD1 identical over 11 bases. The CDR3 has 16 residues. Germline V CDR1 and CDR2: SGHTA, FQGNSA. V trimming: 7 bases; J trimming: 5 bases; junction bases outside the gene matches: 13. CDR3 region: CASNHNPGQGGHEQYF. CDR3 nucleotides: TGTGCCAGCAACCACAATCCGGGACAGGGGGGCCACGAGCAGTACTTC.

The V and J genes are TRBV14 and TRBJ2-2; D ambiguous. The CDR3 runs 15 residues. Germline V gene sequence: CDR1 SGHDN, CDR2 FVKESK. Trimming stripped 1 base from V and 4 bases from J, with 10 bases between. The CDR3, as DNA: TGTGCCAGCAGCCAAGTCAGACAATCCACCGGGGAGCTGTTTTTT. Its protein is CASSQVRQSTGELFF. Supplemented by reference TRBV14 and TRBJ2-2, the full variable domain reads EAGVTQFPSHSVIEKGQTVTLRCDPISGHDNLYWYRRVMGKEIKFLLHFVKESKQDESGMPNNRFLAERTGGTYSTLKVQPAELEDSGVYFCASSQVRQSTGELFFGEGSRLTVL.

The DNA for the CDR3 is TGTGCCACCAGTGATTTCTCCACAATCAAAAACATTCAGTACTTC. Translation gives CATSDFSTIKNIQYF. The V gene is TRBV24-1, the J gene TRBJ2-4; no firm D call. V lost 1 base and J lost 3, with 9 bases in between. Per the germline V gene, CDR1 is KGHDR and CDR2 is SFDVKD. This CDR3 contains 15 residues.

The chain's CDR3 is CASSPGTGVTEAFF. The CDR3 nucleotides are TGTGCCAGCAGCCCCGGGACAGGGGTCACTGAAGCTTTCTTT. The chain uses TRBV28 and TRBJ1-1, with 10 nucleotides matching TRBD1. Germline V gives CDR1 MDHEN, CDR2 SYDVKM. J lost 4 bases, V lost 6 bases, and 5 bases had no gene match. This CDR3 comprises 14 residues.

CDR3 protein: CASSSQGYTEAFF. CDR3 in DNA: TGCGCCAGCAGCTCACAGGGGTACACTGAAGCTTTCTTT. The chain is built from TRBV5-1 and TRBJ1-1; 7 nucleotides match TRBD1. The trim removed 3 bases at V and 3 bases at J, leaving 2 bases unmatched. Germline V gene lookup returns CDR1 SGHRS and CDR2 YFSETQ. The CDR3 contains 13 residues.

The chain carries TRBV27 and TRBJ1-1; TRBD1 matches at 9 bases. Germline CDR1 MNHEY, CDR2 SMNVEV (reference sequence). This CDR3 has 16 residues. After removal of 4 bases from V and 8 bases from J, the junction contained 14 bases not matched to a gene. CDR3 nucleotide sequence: TGTGCCAGCAGTTCCCCCCAATGGACAGGGGCAATGGAAGCTTTCTTT. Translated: CASSSPQWTGAMEAFF.

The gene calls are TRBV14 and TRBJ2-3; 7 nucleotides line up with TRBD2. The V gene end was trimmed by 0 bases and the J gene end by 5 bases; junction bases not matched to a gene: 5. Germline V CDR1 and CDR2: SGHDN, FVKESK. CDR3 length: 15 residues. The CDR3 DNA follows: TGTGCCAGCAGCCAAGAGCGGGGGTGGGTAGATACGCAGTATTTT. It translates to CASSQERGWVDTQYF.

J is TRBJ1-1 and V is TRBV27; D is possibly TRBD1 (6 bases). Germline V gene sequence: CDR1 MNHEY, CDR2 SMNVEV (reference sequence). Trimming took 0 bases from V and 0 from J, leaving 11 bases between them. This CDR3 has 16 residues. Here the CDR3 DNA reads TGTGCCAGCAGTTTATCAACGACAGGAATGAACACTGAAGCTTTCTTT. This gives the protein CASSLSTTGMNTEAFF.

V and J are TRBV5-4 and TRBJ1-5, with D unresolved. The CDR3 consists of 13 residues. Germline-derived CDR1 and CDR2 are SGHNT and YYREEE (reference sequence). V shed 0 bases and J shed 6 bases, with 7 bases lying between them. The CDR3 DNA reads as TGTGCCAGCAGCTTGGAATCGGGTCAGCCCCAGCATTTT. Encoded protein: CASSLESGQPQHF.

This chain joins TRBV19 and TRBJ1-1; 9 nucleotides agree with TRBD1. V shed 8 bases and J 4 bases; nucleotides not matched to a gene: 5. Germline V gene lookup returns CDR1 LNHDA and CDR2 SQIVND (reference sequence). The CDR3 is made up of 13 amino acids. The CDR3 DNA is TGTGCCAGTGGGGACAGGGTGGGCACTGAAGCTTTCTTT. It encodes CASGDRVGTEAFF.

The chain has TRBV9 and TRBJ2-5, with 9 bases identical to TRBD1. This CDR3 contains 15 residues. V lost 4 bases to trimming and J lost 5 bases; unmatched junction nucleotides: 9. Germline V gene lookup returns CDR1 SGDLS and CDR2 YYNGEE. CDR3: CASSSGTGIVETQYF. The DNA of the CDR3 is TGTGCCAGCAGCTCCGGGACAGGGATAGTTGAGACCCAGTACTTC.

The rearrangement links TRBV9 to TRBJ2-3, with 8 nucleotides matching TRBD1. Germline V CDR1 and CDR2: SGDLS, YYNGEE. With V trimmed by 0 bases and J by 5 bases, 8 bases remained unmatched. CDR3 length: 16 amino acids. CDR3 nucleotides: TGTGCCAGCAGCGTAGGAGGCAGGGGGCGCGGAGATACGCAGTATTTT. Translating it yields CASSVGGRGRGDTQYF.

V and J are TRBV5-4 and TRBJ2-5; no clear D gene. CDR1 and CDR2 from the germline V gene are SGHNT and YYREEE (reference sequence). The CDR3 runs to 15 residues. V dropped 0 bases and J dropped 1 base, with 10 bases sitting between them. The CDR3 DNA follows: TGTGCCAGCAGCTTGGGTACAGTCCGCCAAGAGACCCAGTACTTC. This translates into CASSLGTVRQETQYF. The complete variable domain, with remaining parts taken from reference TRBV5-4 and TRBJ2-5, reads ETGVTQSPTHLIKTRGQQVTLRCSSQSGHNTVSWYQQALGQGPQFIFQYYREEENGRGNFPPRFSGLQFPNYSSELNVNALELDDSALYLCASSLGTVRQETQYFGPGTRLLVL.

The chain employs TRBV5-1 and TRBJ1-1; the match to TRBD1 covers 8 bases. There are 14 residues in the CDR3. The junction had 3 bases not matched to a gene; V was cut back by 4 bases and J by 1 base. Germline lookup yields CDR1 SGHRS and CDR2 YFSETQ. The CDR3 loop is CASSTDRANTEAFF. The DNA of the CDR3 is TGCGCCAGCAGCACGGACAGGGCGAACACTGAAGCTTTCTTT. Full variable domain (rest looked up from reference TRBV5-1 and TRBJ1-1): KAGVTQTPRYLIKTRGQQVTLSCSPISGHRSVSWYQQTPGQGLQFLFEYFSETQRNKGNFPGRFSGRQFSNSRSEMNVSTLELGDSALYLCASSTDRANTEAFFGQGTRLTVV.

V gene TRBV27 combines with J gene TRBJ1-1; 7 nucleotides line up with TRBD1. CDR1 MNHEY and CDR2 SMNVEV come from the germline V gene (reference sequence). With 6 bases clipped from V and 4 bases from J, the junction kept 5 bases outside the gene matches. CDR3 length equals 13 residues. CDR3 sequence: CASSNRGFTEAFF. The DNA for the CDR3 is TGTGCCAGCAGCAACAGGGGATTCACTGAAGCTTTCTTT.

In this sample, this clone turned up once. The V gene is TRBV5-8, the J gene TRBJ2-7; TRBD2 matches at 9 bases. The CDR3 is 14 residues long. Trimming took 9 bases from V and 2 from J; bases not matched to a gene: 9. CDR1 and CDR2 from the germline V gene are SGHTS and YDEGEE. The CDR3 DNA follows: TGTGCCATCTTGCGGGGGGGCAATACCTACGAGCAGTACTTC. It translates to CAILRGGNTYEQYF.

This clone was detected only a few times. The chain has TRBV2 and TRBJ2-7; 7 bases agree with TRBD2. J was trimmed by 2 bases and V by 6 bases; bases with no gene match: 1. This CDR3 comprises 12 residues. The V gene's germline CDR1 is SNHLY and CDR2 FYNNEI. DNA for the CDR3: TGTGCCAGCAGGGGGACTACCTACGAGCAGTACTTC. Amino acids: CASRGTTYEQYF. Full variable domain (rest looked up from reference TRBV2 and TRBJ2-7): EPEVTQTPSHQVTQMGQEVILRCVPISNHLYFYWYRQILGQKVEFLVSFYNNEISEKSEIFDDQFSVERPDGSNFTLKIRSTKLEDSAMYFCASRGTTYEQYFGPGTRLTVT.

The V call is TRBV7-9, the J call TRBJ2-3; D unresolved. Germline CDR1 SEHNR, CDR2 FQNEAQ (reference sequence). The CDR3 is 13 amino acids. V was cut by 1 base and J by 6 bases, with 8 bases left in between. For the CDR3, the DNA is TGTGCCAGCAGCTTAGGCGCCTCCGATACGCAGTATTTT. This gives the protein CASSLGASDTQYF.

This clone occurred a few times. The CDR3: CASSQDQGQRNYGYTF. CDR3 DNA: TGTGCCAGCAGCCAAGATCAGGGCCAGCGAAACTATGGCTACACCTTC. This rearrangement joins TRBV4-2 to TRBJ1-2; a possible D gene is TRBD1 (5 bases). This CDR3 region has 16 residues. The germline gives CDR1 LGHNA, CDR2 YNFKEQ. V was pared by 0 bases and J by 2 bases, with 13 bases between.

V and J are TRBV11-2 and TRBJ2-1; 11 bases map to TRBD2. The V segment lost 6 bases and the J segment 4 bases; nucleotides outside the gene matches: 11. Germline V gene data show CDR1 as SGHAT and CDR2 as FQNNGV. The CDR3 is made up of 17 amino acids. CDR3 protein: CASSSKTSGGRYNEQFF. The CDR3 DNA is TGTGCCAGCAGTTCCAAAACTAGCGGGGGTAGATACAATGAGCAGTTCTTC.

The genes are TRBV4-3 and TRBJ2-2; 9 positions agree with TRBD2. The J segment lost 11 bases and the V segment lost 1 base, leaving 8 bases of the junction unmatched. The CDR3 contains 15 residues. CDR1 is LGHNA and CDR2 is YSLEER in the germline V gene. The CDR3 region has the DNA TGCGCCAGCAGCCAAGCGAGCGGGGGGCCCGAAGAGCTGTTTTTT. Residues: CASSQASGGPEELFF.

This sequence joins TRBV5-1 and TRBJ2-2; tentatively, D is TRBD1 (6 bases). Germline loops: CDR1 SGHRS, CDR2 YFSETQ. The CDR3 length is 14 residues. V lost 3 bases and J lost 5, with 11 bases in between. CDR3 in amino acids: CASSSQGGTGELFF. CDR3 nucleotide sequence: TGCGCCAGCAGCTCCCAAGGGGGAACCGGGGAGCTGTTTTTT.